A single sample gave rise to the 21 T cell receptor beta chains below, sequenced in a study of persistence of HIV-infected CD4 T cells. These receptors have no identified antigens. Sequencing used immunoSEQ version 4 in survey mode. Sequencing used immunoSEQ multiplex PCR; TCRdb keeps in-frame clones, though not all of them. The sample lists just over 40,000 clones; about 84% were seen once. The stimulus was an HIV-1 Gag 15-mer peptide pool, about 1.1 ug/peptide/mL. CD40L/CD69 double-negative CD45RO-high memory CD4+ T cells were collected. The material was CD4+ T cells sorted from PBMCs after roughly 18-hour stimulation, obtained from a patient who received antiretroviral therapy. The receptors stem from an adult man with HIV who was CMV-seropositive.

J is TRBJ2-7 and V is TRBV7-9; possible D gene TRBD1, 6 bases. CDR3 size: 12 residues. V lost 5 bases and J lost 7, with 12 bases in between. Germline values: CDR1 SEHNR, CDR2 FQNEAQ (reference sequence). DNA of the CDR3: TGTGCCAGCAGCCTCCAGGGGCATGAGCAGTACTTC. As protein: CASSLQGHEQYF.

The V call is TRBV30, the J call TRBJ1-3; 7 bases map to TRBD1. Germline-derived CDR1 and CDR2 are GTSNPN and SVGIG (reference sequence). CDR3 length: 16 amino acids. V was pared by 4 bases and J by 0 bases, with 9 bases of the junction left unmatched. The CDR3 loop is CAWTLGQIFSGNTIYF. The CDR3 DNA reads TGTGCCTGGACTTTGGGACAGATCTTCTCTGGAAACACCATATATTTT.

This chain links TRBV19 with TRBJ1-6; 7 positions agree with TRBD1. The junction had 5 bases not matched to a gene; V was cut back by 6 bases and J by 0 bases. CDR3 size: 16 residues. Germline assignment: CDR1 LNHDA and CDR2 SQIVND (reference sequence). CDR3 residues: CASRDRPSSYNSPLHF. CDR3 DNA: TGTGCCAGTAGGGACAGGCCGAGCTCCTATAATTCACCCCTCCACTTT.

The CDR3, as DNA: TGTGCCTGGGAAGGGGGTGGCGGCCTCAATCAGCCCCAGCATTTT. It yields the protein CAWEGGGGLNQPQHF. This chain connects TRBV30 to TRBJ1-5, with D perhaps matching TRBD1 (6 bases). CDR1 is GTSNPN, CDR2 SVGIG, per germline (reference sequence). The CDR3 sequence is 15 residues long. Trimming removed 5 bases from V and 3 bases from J, with 17 bases in between.

The chain employs TRBV3-1 (or the pseudogene TRBV3-2) and TRBJ2-7, with D perhaps matching TRBD1 or TRBD2 (5 bases each). Looked up from germline, CDR1 is LGHDT and CDR2 is YNNKEL (reference sequence). This CDR3 comprises 14 residues. Trimming took off 1 base at V and 7 bases at J, with 14 bases between the two ends. The CDR3 DNA follows: TGTGCCAGCAGCCAAGGTCCCCTGGGGGATGAGCAGTACTTC. Translated: CASSQGPLGDEQYF.

This clone appeared once. This chain links TRBV10-3 with TRBJ2-7, with a possible D match to TRBD1 (5 bases). CDR3 length: 14 residues. Germline CDR1 and CDR2: ENHRY and SYGVKD. V lost 7 bases and J lost 1, with 14 bases in between. CDR3 region: CAITPRQPSYEQYF. CDR3 coding DNA: TGTGCCATCACTCCTCGACAGCCTTCCTACGAGCAGTACTTC.

The J gene is TRBJ2-1, the V gene TRBV3-1 (or the pseudogene TRBV3-2); the match to TRBD2 covers 10 bases. The CDR3 runs to 16 residues. Germline values: CDR1 LGHDT, CDR2 YNNKEL (reference sequence). Unmatched junction bases numbered 8, after V lost 3 bases and J lost 6 bases. The CDR3 spells CASSQRTSGLLNEQFF. In nucleotides, the CDR3 is TGTGCCAGCAGCCAGCGGACTAGCGGCCTACTCAATGAGCAGTTCTTC.

The chain couples TRBV30 to TRBJ2-1; TRBD2 aligns across 10 bases. Unmatched junction bases numbered 5, after V lost 0 bases and J lost 9 bases. CDR3 size: 14 residues. The germline V gene has CDR1 GTSNPN and CDR2 SVGIG (reference sequence). As DNA, the CDR3 is TGTGCCTGGAGTGTACCTAGCGGGGGTCCTGAGCAGTTCTTC. It yields the protein CAWSVPSGGPEQFF.

The V and J genes are TRBV19 and TRBJ2-1, with TRBD2 identical over 8 bases. This CDR3 spans 14 amino acids. CDR1 and CDR2 (germline): LNHDA, SQIVND (reference sequence). V lost 9 bases, J lost 0 bases, and 4 bases stayed unmatched. The CDR3 protein is CASRGGSSYNEQFF. The DNA of the CDR3 is TGTGCCAGCCGGGGGGGCAGCTCCTACAATGAGCAGTTCTTC.

This clone has only a few counts. This chain links TRBV6-5 with TRBJ1-1; 7 nucleotides agree with TRBD1. This CDR3 contains 13 residues. V lost 8 bases and J lost 4; bases outside the gene matches: 7. Germline-derived CDR1 and CDR2 are MNHEY and SVGAGI. The CDR3 region has the DNA TGTGCCAGCGAGGGCCCAGGGGGCACTGAAGCTTTCTTT. Translating it yields CASEGPGGTEAFF.

This rearrangement joins TRBV27 to TRBJ2-1, with 10 bases identical to TRBD2. V dropped 0 bases and J dropped 15; count of bases not matched to a gene: 11. CDR1 and CDR2 from the germline V gene are MNHEY and SMNVEV (reference sequence). The CDR3 length is 15 residues. The CDR3 nucleotides read TGTGCCAGCAGTTTATCCACCCAGCGGGGGGGCCTTCGGTTCTTC. It yields the protein CASSLSTQRGGLRFF.

The chain employs TRBV24-1 and TRBJ2-1, with unresolved D. The CDR3 sequence is 14 residues long. Germline V CDR1 and CDR2: KGHDR, SFDVKD. V lost 4 bases to trimming and J lost 2 bases, with 8 bases between them. The CDR3 reads CATSEAGPYNEQFF. In DNA, the CDR3 is TGTGCCACCAGTGAAGCTGGCCCCTACAATGAGCAGTTCTTC.

CDR3 bases: TGTGCCAGCAGTTCCTTCGGGAGCAGCAATCAGCCCCAGCATTTT. Protein: CASSSFGSSNQPQHF. This sequence joins TRBV6-5 and TRBJ1-5; D unresolved. The germline V gene encodes CDR1 MNHEY and CDR2 SVGAGI. The CDR3 extends over 15 amino acids. V was pared by 4 bases and J by 1 base, with 11 bases between.

The V and J genes are TRBV5-5 and TRBJ2-1; D is perhaps TRBD2 (6 bases). The CDR3 has 13 residues. Looked up from germline, CDR1 is SGHKS and CDR2 is YYEKEE (reference sequence). Trimming removed 3 bases at V and 8 bases at J, with 12 bases between. In DNA, the CDR3 is TGTGCCAGCAGCTCGGATCTAGCGTATGAGCAGTTCTTC. Translation gives CASSSDLAYEQFF.

This clone appeared a few times. The CDR3 is CASSDRGNSGNTIYF. The DNA of the CDR3 is TGTGCCAGCAGCGACCGAGGGAACTCTGGAAACACCATATATTTT. V gene TRBV9 combines with J gene TRBJ1-3, with no clear D. This CDR3 comprises 15 residues. V lost 3 bases to trimming and J lost 0 bases, with 10 bases between them. Germline loops: CDR1 SGDLS, CDR2 YYNGEE.

This clone was seen just once. The chain couples TRBV6-5 to TRBJ1-4, with D possibly matching TRBD1 (6 bases). Trimming stripped 8 bases from V and 7 bases from J, with 11 bases between. Germline V lookup: CDR1 MNHEY, CDR2 SVGAGI. The CDR3 contains 12 residues. DNA of the CDR3: TGTGCCAGCCAGGGGAACGGTGAAAAACTGTTTTTT. Translated: CASQGNGEKLFF.

This rearrangement joins TRBV3-1 (or the pseudogene TRBV3-2) to TRBJ2-7, with D perhaps TRBD2 (5 bases). Trimming shortened V by 1 base and J by 2 bases, and 12 bases separated the two germline ends. Germline V gene data show CDR1 as LGHDT and CDR2 as YNNKEL (reference sequence). The CDR3 covers 15 residues. DNA of the CDR3: TGTGCCAGCAGCCAAGGAGGACTGGTGGCCTACGAGCAGTACTTC. Translating it yields CASSQGGLVAYEQYF.

This rearrangement joins TRBV30 to TRBJ1-5; possibly TRBD1 for D (5 bases). V lost 2 bases and J lost 6, with 11 bases in between. The V gene's germline CDR1 is GTSNPN and CDR2 SVGIG (reference sequence). CDR3 size: 13 residues. The CDR3 region has the DNA TGTGCCTGGAGTCTAGGGGATTTTCAGCCCCAGCATTTT. It is translated as CAWSLGDFQPQHF.

The gene calls are TRBV4-1 and TRBJ2-7; 9 bases map to TRBD1. CDR3 length: 14 amino acids. CDR1 and CDR2 (germline): MGHRA, YSYEKL. V shed 5 bases and J 5 bases; nucleotides not matched to a gene: 7. This CDR3 reads CASSTRDRVNEQYF. For the CDR3, the DNA is TGCGCCAGCAGCACCCGGGACAGGGTAAACGAGCAGTACTTC.

This sequence joins TRBV18 and TRBJ1-2; 9 bases agree with TRBD1. Germline V gives CDR1 KGHSH, CDR2 LQKENI. The CDR3 spans 18 residues. After removal of 3 bases from V and 4 bases from J, the junction contained 15 bases not matched to a gene. The CDR3 loop is CASSPPGQGPLLSYGYTF. The CDR3 DNA sequence: TGTGCCAGCTCACCCCCGGGACAGGGCCCACTTCTCTCCTATGGCTACACCTTC.

This clone was detected only once. V is TRBV18 and J is TRBJ1-1; D remains unclear. Germline V gene data show CDR1 as KGHSH and CDR2 as LQKENI. Deletions cut 5 bases from V and 7 bases from J, with 8 bases between. This CDR3 has 11 amino acids. CDR3 nucleotides: TGTGCCAGCTCAAACCAGAATGAAGCTTTCTTT. Translation gives CASSNQNEAFF.